Here is one T cell receptor beta chain with its context. Its antigen is as yet unknown. These data come from a study of vaccination effects on CD4 cells after COVID-19. Findings and limits, study-wide: Infection- and vaccine-induced clones contracted markedly late after vaccination. The authors studied few convalescent patients and collected no early post-infection timepoints. Of the vaccine-induced clones from healthy vaccinees, merely 1 of 255 recognized common cold coronaviruses as well.

It was after around 10 days of culture that CD4+ T cells were isolated. Every participant took two doses of the BNT162b2 or mRNA-1273 vaccine. Half-medium exchanges with IL-2 medium took place on days 3 and 7. This table comes from immunoSEQ multiplex PCR, and its TCRdb copy is limited to in-frame clones, with some not included. The table includes about 40,000 clones, about 63% detected once. V lost 3 bases to trimming and J lost 2 bases; unmatched junction nucleotides: 2. This CDR3 region has 15 residues. The germline CDR1 and CDR2 sequences are MRHNA and SNTAGT. Specimen: CD4+ T cells from PBMCs cultured without peptide, collected after COVID-19 vaccination. This sequence joins TRBV6-4 and TRBJ2-3; TRBD2 agrees at 10 bases. This TCR was sampled from a human donor who received a COVID-19 vaccine. The CDR3 DNA follows: TGTGCCAGCAGTGAAAGCGGGGGGGCCACAGATACGCAGTATTTT. It specifies CASSESGGATDTQYF.